These 25 T cell receptor beta chains were sequenced from one sample in a study of T cell responses to AZD1222 COVID-19 vaccine. Sequenced by immunoSEQ multiplex PCR; TCRdb stores in-frame clones only, minus some. This repertoire shows around 180,000 clones, about 85% found once; its top ten account for 2.6%. Sequenced here: peripheral blood, sampled on day 0 of AZD1222 vaccination. The source is an adult in good health.

The V and J genes are TRBV19 and TRBJ1-5, with a possible D match to TRBD1 (6 bases). The CDR3 contains 13 residues. Trimming removed 5 bases at V and 6 bases at J, with 11 bases between. Germline CDR1 and CDR2: LNHDA and SQIVND (reference sequence). In nucleotides, the CDR3 is TGTGCCAGTAGTGACTGGGGGCGTCAGCCCCAGCATTTT. This encodes CASSDWGRQPQHF.

V and J are TRBV9 and TRBJ2-1, with D unresolved. This CDR3 comprises 16 residues. The germline V gene has CDR1 SGDLS and CDR2 YYNGEE. Trimming pared 1 base from V and 0 bases from J, leaving 11 bases between. The CDR3 sequence: CASSVLGESSYNEQFF. The CDR3 DNA reads as TGTGCCAGCAGCGTACTTGGCGAGAGCTCCTACAATGAGCAGTTCTTC. Supplemented by reference TRBV9 and TRBJ2-1, the full variable domain reads DSGVTQTPKHLITATGQRVTLRCSPRSGDLSVYWYQQSLDQGLQFLIQYYNGEERAKGNILERFSAQQFPDLHSELNLSSLELGDSALYFCASSVLGESSYNEQFFGPGTRLTVL.

The V call is TRBV30, the J call TRBJ1-6; TRBD1 might be the D (6 bases). The CDR3 is made up of 15 amino acids. The V and J ends lost 5 bases and 0 bases respectively, with 11 bases between them. CDR1 is GTSNPN and CDR2 is SVGIG in the germline V gene (reference sequence). For the CDR3, the DNA is TGTGCCTGGGCCAGGGGAAGCTCCTATAATTCACCCCTCCACTTT. This translates into CAWARGSSYNSPLHF.

This clone was detected only a few times. V and J are TRBV5-1 and TRBJ1-4; D not resolved. This CDR3 has 15 amino acids. Germline CDR1 is SGHRS and CDR2 is YFSETQ. Trimming removed 9 bases at V and 0 bases at J, with 15 bases between. The CDR3 reads CAKPPPPATNEKLFF. As DNA, the CDR3 is TGCGCCAAACCGCCGCCACCCGCAACTAATGAAAAACTGTTTTTT. Variable domain in full (rest from reference TRBV5-1 and TRBJ1-4): KAGVTQTPRYLIKTRGQQVTLSCSPISGHRSVSWYQQTPGQGLQFLFEYFSETQRNKGNFPGRFSGRQFSNSRSEMNVSTLELGDSALYLCAKPPPPATNEKLFFGSGTQLSVL.

The chain links TRBV20-1 to TRBJ1-2; D gene uncertain. V lost 6 bases and J 8 bases, leaving 10 bases between the germline ends. The CDR3 loop spans 10 amino acids. Per germline, CDR1 DFQATT and CDR2 SNEGSKA (reference sequence). CDR3 DNA sequence: TGCAGTGCCGGTCGGGAGGGCTACACCTTC. This translates into CSAGREGYTF.

The J gene is TRBJ1-1, the V gene TRBV11-1; TRBD1 aligns across 8 bases. V shed 4 bases, J shed 9 bases, and the junction held 4 bases outside the gene matches. The CDR3 is made up of 12 amino acids. Germline V CDR1 and CDR2: SGHAT, FQDESV (reference sequence). The CDR3 DNA is TGTGCCAGCAGCTCTTCAGGGGGCAAAGCTTTCTTT. Amino acid sequence: CASSSSGGKAFF. The full variable domain, in which reference TRBV11-1 and TRBJ1-1 provide the parts outside the CDR3, is EAEVAQSPRYKITEKSQAVAFWCDPISGHATLYWYRQILGQGPELLVQFQDESVVDDSQLPKDRFSAERLKGVDSTLKIQPAELGDSAMYLCASSSSGGKAFFGQGTRLTVV.

Only a few counts were recorded for this clone. The chain has TRBV6-1 and TRBJ2-7; 11 positions match TRBD2. V lost 1 base, J lost 3 bases, and 2 bases stayed unmatched. From germline, CDR1 is MNHNS and CDR2 SASEGT. This CDR3 comprises 15 residues. CDR3 sequence: CASSEGLAGGYEQYF. CDR3 bases: TGTGCCAGCAGTGAAGGGCTAGCGGGAGGCTACGAGCAGTACTTC.

The chain couples TRBV28 to TRBJ1-3, with 7 nucleotides matching TRBD1. J gave up 2 bases and V 7 bases, and 8 bases lay outside the gene matches. The germline CDR1 and CDR2 sequences are MDHEN and SYDVKM. This CDR3 comprises 15 residues. The CDR3: CASTPDRMTGNTIYF. The DNA for the CDR3 is TGTGCCAGCACCCCGGACAGGATGACTGGAAACACCATATATTTT.

The J gene is TRBJ1-6, the V gene TRBV28; D unclear. Germline V CDR1 and CDR2: MDHEN, SYDVKM. CDR3 length equals 14 residues. The germline V and J ends were trimmed by 8 bases and 7 bases, with 15 bases remaining between them. DNA of the CDR3: TGTGCCAGCTCCCTACCCACCCGGAATTCACCCCTCCACTTT. Translating it yields CASSLPTRNSPLHF.

In the case of this clone: Other DNA sequences from this sample encode an identical CDR3 as well. J is TRBJ2-5 and V is TRBV3-1 (or the pseudogene TRBV3-2); D gene ambiguous. The CDR3 spans 15 residues. Trimming removed 0 bases from V and 4 bases from J, with 12 bases in between. Germline lookup yields CDR1 LGHDT and CDR2 YNNKEL (reference sequence). The CDR3 DNA is TGTGCCAGCAGCCAAGACCCGGGTCCAAGAGAGACCCAGTACTTC. Translating it yields CASSQDPGPRETQYF.

A note on this clone: At one end the junction does not follow the germline gene, possibly because of a read error. The chain carries TRBV30 and TRBJ2-3; TRBD2 matches at 8 bases. This CDR3 has 14 residues. CDR1 and CDR2 (germline): GTSNPN, SVGIG (reference sequence). The CDR3: CACSGSGRRDTQYF. The CDR3 nucleotides read TGTGCCTGTAGTGGAAGCGGGAGAAGGGATACGCAGTATTTT.

In nucleotides, the CDR3 is TGTGCCAGCAGCTTAAAACGGAACACTGAAGCTTTCTTT. Its translation: CASSLKRNTEAFF. V is TRBV11-3 and J is TRBJ1-1, with D unclear. CDR3 length: 13 residues. V dropped 2 bases and J dropped 1 base, with 5 bases sitting between them. Germline V lookup: CDR1 SGHNT, CDR2 YENEEA.

The genes are TRBV5-1 and TRBJ2-7, with 7 bases that match TRBD2. Germline CDR1 reads SGHRS; CDR2 reads YFSETQ. V dropped 1 base and J dropped 2; count of bases not matched to a gene: 3. The CDR3 has 14 residues. In DNA form, the CDR3 reads TGCGCCAGCAGCTTGATAGCGGGTCCCTACGAGCAGTACTTC. The encoded protein is CASSLIAGPYEQYF. Filled out from reference TRBV5-1 and TRBJ2-7, the complete variable domain reads KAGVTQTPRYLIKTRGQQVTLSCSPISGHRSVSWYQQTPGQGLQFLFEYFSETQRNKGNFPGRFSGRQFSNSRSEMNVSTLELGDSALYLCASSLIAGPYEQYFGPGTRLTVT.

The gene calls are TRBV19 and TRBJ1-2; D is perhaps TRBD1 (6 bases). The CDR3 consists of 16 residues. V was cut by 6 bases and J by 2 bases, with 19 bases left in between. Looked up from germline, CDR1 is LNHDA and CDR2 is SQIVND (reference sequence). CDR3 sequence reads: CASSPPDRYSNYGYTF. In DNA, the CDR3 is TGTGCCAGTAGCCCCCCGGACAGATATTCGAACTATGGCTACACCTTC.

The V gene is TRBV19, the J gene TRBJ1-6; D call uncertain. V lost 9 bases and J lost 6, with 21 bases in between. Per germline, CDR1 LNHDA and CDR2 SQIVND (reference sequence). The CDR3 runs to 16 residues. The CDR3 region has the DNA TGTGCCAGCTCTCCTCCAACGGTGGGGAGTAATTCACCCCTCCACTTT. Translation: CASSPPTVGSNSPLHF.

This clone appeared once. An end of the junction differs from the germline gene, which may be a read error. This rearrangement joins TRBV6-4 to TRBJ2-6; 10 positions agree with TRBD1. The CDR3 length is 13 residues. Germline loops: CDR1 MRHNA, CDR2 SNTAGT. The CDR3 loop is CASSPPGTGVFPF. CDR3 sequence (DNA): TGTGCCAGCAGTCCTCCCGGGACAGGGGTTTTTCCTTTC.

This chain connects TRBV7-9 to TRBJ2-7; TRBD2 agrees at 8 bases. Trimming cost V 4 bases and J 3 bases; bases outside gene matches: 5. The CDR3 sequence is 14 residues long. CDR1 and CDR2 (germline): SEHNR, FQNEAQ (reference sequence). In DNA form, the CDR3 reads TGTGCCAGCAGCTCTCTAGCGGGCCTCTACGAGCAGTACTTC. As protein: CASSSLAGLYEQYF.

The rearrangement uses TRBV13 and TRBJ1-2; D unclear. The germline V gene encodes CDR1 PRHDT and CDR2 FYEKMQ (reference sequence). This CDR3 spans 13 amino acids. Trimming stripped 0 bases from V and 2 bases from J, with 4 bases between. CDR3 sequence (DNA): TGTGCCAGCAGCTTAGGACGGAACTATGGCTACACCTTC. Residues: CASSLGRNYGYTF.

This rearrangement joins TRBV18 to TRBJ2-7; 11 bases map to TRBD2. After removal of 2 bases from V and 0 bases from J, the junction contained 3 bases not matched to a gene. The CDR3 is 16 amino acids. Germline-derived CDR1 and CDR2 are KGHSH and LQKENI. The CDR3 region is CASSPWLAGGSYEQYF. In nucleotides, the CDR3 is TGTGCCAGCTCACCATGGCTAGCGGGAGGCTCCTACGAGCAGTACTTC.

The CDR3 spells CSASVRDPRAQYF. CDR3 sequence (DNA): TGCAGTGCTAGTGTCCGGGACCCAAGGGCCCAGTACTTC. The rearrangement joins TRBV20-1 to TRBJ2-5; D is tentatively TRBD1 or TRBD2 (5 bases each). CDR1 and CDR2 from the germline V gene are DFQATT and SNEGSKA (reference sequence). The CDR3 is made up of 13 amino acids. Deletions cut 3 bases from V and 9 bases from J, with 17 bases between.

CDR3 sequence (DNA): TGTGCCAGTAGTCCCACTCACTCCTACGAGCAGTACTTC. Residues: CASSPTHSYEQYF. This sequence joins TRBV19 and TRBJ2-7; D is ambiguous. The V gene's germline CDR1 is LNHDA and CDR2 SQIVND (reference sequence). V was clipped by 5 bases and J by 0 bases, with 8 bases between them. The CDR3 runs 13 residues. Looking up the rest from reference TRBV19 and TRBJ2-7 gives the full variable domain: DGGITQSPKYLFRKEGQNVTLSCEQNLNHDAMYWYRQDPGQGLRLIYYSQIVNDFQKGDIAEGYSVSREKKESFPLTVTSAQKNPTAFYLCASSPTHSYEQYFGPGTRLTVT.

The chain couples TRBV27 to TRBJ1-2, with 10 bases lining up with TRBD1. The V and J ends lost 2 bases and 8 bases, in that order; junction bases with no gene match: 5. The CDR3 has 14 amino acids. Germline V CDR1 and CDR2: MNHEY, SMNVEV (reference sequence). The CDR3 loop reads CASSLDRGRLGYTF. CDR3 in DNA: TGTGCCAGCAGTTTAGACAGGGGGCGTCTGGGCTACACCTTC.

This clone was recorded only once. J is TRBJ2-7 and V is TRBV10-2, with a tentative D call TRBD1 (5 bases). The CDR3 spans 11 residues. The germline V gene has CDR1 WSHSY and CDR2 SAAADI. The V and J ends lost 4 bases and 5 bases respectively, with 6 bases between them. The CDR3 region is CASSVQDEQYF. CDR3 coding DNA: TGCGCCAGCAGTGTACAGGACGAGCAGTACTTC.

The V call is TRBV19, the J call TRBJ2-3; D is possibly TRBD1 or TRBD2 (5 bases each). Per germline, CDR1 LNHDA and CDR2 SQIVND (reference sequence). CDR3 size: 15 residues. The V end was cut by 3 bases, the J end by 2 bases, with 12 bases between. The chain's CDR3 is CASSMTRENTDTQYF. CDR3 bases: TGTGCCAGTAGTATGACCAGGGAGAACACAGATACGCAGTATTTT.

The chain joins TRBV6-5 to TRBJ1-2, with D possibly matching TRBD1 (6 bases). The CDR3 has 13 amino acids. Germline V CDR1 and CDR2: MNHEY, SVGAGI. V was clipped by 6 bases and J by 4 bases, with 12 bases between them. CDR3 residues: CASRETGTYGYTF. CDR3 nucleotides: TGTGCCAGCAGGGAGACAGGCACCTATGGCTACACCTTC.